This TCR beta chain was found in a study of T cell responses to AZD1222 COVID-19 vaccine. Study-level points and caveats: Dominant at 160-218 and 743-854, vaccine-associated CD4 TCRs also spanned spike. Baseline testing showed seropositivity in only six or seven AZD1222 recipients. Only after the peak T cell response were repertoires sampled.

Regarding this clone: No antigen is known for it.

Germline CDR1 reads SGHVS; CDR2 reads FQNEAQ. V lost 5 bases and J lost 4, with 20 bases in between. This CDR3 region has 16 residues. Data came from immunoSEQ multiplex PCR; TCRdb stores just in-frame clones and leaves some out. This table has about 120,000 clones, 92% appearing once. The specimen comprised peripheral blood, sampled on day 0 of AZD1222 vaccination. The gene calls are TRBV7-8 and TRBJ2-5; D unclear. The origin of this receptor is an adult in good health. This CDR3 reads CASSPKGTAFVETQYF. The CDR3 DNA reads TGTGCCAGCAGCCCGAAAGGTACTGCCTTTGTAGAGACCCAGTACTTC.